This entry lists 8 T cell receptor beta chains sequenced from one sample in a study of T cells in Graves' hyperthyroidism and ophthalmopathy. Researchers took RNA transcripts and amplified the TCR beta CDR3 regions from them. HTBI primers drove first-round RT-PCR of the TCR CDR3. TCRdb re-analysed the multiplex PCR reads in MiXCR, keeping a single row per CDR3 protein. The sample has some 510,000 distinct CDR3 sequences; about a fifth are singletons. The sequenced sample was blood. These receptors all stem from a man in his late teens or twenties with Graves' hyperthyroidism.

This clonotype was seen repeatedly, ten times or more. The CDR3 coding sequence is TGTGCCAGCAGCACCACCGGACTGCAGAACACTGAAGCTTTCTTT. It translates to CASSTTGLQNTEAFF. This chain joins TRBV12-3 or TRBV12-4 and TRBJ1-1; the D is unclear. Trimming stripped 6 bases from V and 1 base from J, with 15 bases between. CDR3 size: 15 residues.

Ten or more counts support this clonotype. This rearrangement joins TRBV5-1 to TRBJ2-7; D is undetermined. Trimming pared 6 bases from V and 0 bases from J, leaving 10 bases between. Germline-derived CDR1 and CDR2 are SGHRS and YFSETQ. This CDR3 region has 13 residues. CDR3 sequence: CASTNVPSYEQYF. Here the CDR3 DNA reads TGCGCCAGCACCAACGTTCCCTCCTACGAGCAGTACTTC. Using reference TRBV5-1 and TRBJ2-7 for the parts outside the CDR3, the full variable domain is KAGVTQTPRYLIKTRGQQVTLSCSPISGHRSVSWYQQTPGQGLQFLFEYFSETQRNKGNFPGRFSGRQFSNSRSEMNVSTLELGDSALYLCASTNVPSYEQYFGPGTRLTVT.

This clonotype was found many times. The chain combines TRBV11-2 with TRBJ2-5; 11 nucleotides align to TRBD2. V shed 3 bases and J 5 bases; nucleotides not matched to a gene: 5. Germline V gene sequence: CDR1 SGHAT, CDR2 FQNNGV. This CDR3 is 15 amino acids long. CDR3 protein: CASSFELAGDETQYF. The CDR3 region has the DNA TGTGCCAGCAGCTTCGAACTAGCGGGAGATGAGACCCAGTACTTC.

This clonotype came up many times. The chain recombines TRBV12-5 with TRBJ1-4; no clear D gene. Per germline, CDR1 LGHNT and CDR2 FRNRAP. The V end was cut by 7 bases, the J end by 8 bases, with 17 bases between. CDR3 length: 14 amino acids. CDR3 nucleotides: TGTGCTAGTGAGGAGAGACCTGATTACGAAAAACTGTTTTTT. This codes for CASEERPDYEKLFF. Full variable domain (remainder filled in from reference TRBV12-5 and TRBJ1-4): DARVTQTPRHKVTEMGQEVTMRCQPILGHNTVFWYRQTMMQGLELLAYFRNRAPLDDSGMPKDRFSAEMPDATLATLKIQPSEPRDSAVYFCASEERPDYEKLFFGSGTQLSVL.

This clonotype was seen at least ten times. The chain joins TRBV6-1 to TRBJ1-3; D is unresolved. Germline-derived CDR1 and CDR2 are MNHNS and SASEGT. This CDR3 has 15 residues. The germline V and J ends were trimmed by 2 bases and 5 bases, with 13 bases remaining between them. As DNA, the CDR3 is TGTGCCAGCAGTGAAAGTACTGGGTACCGAAACACCATATATTTT. The encoded protein is CASSESTGYRNTIYF.

This clonotype showed up many times. The J gene is TRBJ1-2, the V gene TRBV12-3 or TRBV12-4; no definite D call. The CDR3 runs to 15 residues. Trimming took 1 base from V and 6 from J, leaving 15 bases between them. As DNA, the CDR3 is TGTGCCAGCAGTTTAGTGCAGGTAGGCGCGGATGGCTACACCTTC. This translates into CASSLVQVGADGYTF.

Many counts were recorded for this clonotype. The chain recombines TRBV27 with TRBJ2-7; perhaps TRBD2 as D (7 bases). The V and J ends lost 6 bases and 6 bases respectively, with 21 bases between them. CDR1 MNHEY and CDR2 SMNVEV come from the germline V gene (reference sequence). The CDR3 length is 15 residues. Here the CDR3 reads CASREIGGPSVEQYF. CDR3 sequence (DNA): TGTGCCAGCAGAGAAATCGGGGGGCCTTCAGTCGAGCAGTACTTC.

The J gene is TRBJ1-2, the V gene TRBV4-1; 7 nucleotides match TRBD1. Trimming removed 6 bases from V and 10 bases from J; junction bases left unmatched: 5. The CDR3 spans 11 residues. Germline assignment: CDR1 MGHRA and CDR2 YSYEKL. The CDR3 DNA reads as TGCGCCAGCAGTCATACAGGGGCCTACACCTTC. Translating it yields CASSHTGAYTF.